This T cell receptor (beta chain) was sequenced in a study of shared clonotypes between healthy human individuals. This clone occurred once. Its antigen is as yet unknown. Study-level results: Sampling involved blood alone; tissue repertoires likely differ.

Clones were sequenced by immunoSEQ multiplex PCR, and TCRdb holds only the in-frame ones, with some missing. This sample carries approximately 340,000 clones, around 67% of them seen once, and the ten largest clones take about a tenth. This sequence was found in a man aged 25-45 years in good health. Sequencing input: memory CD4+ T cells sorted from blood. The sample's subset: CD45RA-negative fraction.

The CDR3 sequence is CASSAAGTGPSYEQYF. CDR3 DNA sequence: TGTGCCAGCAGCGCCGCCGGGACAGGGCCCTCCTACGAGCAGTACTTC. This rearrangement joins TRBV21-1 to TRBJ2-7; TRBD1 is taken as the D call from the table, unchecked against the DNA. TRBV21-1 has pseudogene status. This CDR3 has 16 residues.